The 18 T cell receptor beta chains reported below all come from one sample, sequenced in a study of blood T cell repertoires in COVID-19. Assay: immunoSEQ multiplex PCR; the TCRdb copy retains only in-frame clones and omits some. The repertoire has 150,000 to 200,000 clones, about 93% of them found once; the top ten carry approximately 0.48%. Sequencing input: peripheral blood. These receptors all stem from a man aged 45 to 65 with acute or convalescent COVID-19.

This clone came up once. This chain links TRBV28 with TRBJ1-2; weak D call: TRBD1 (5 bases). Germline CDR1 and CDR2: MDHEN and SYDVKM. The CDR3 spans 14 residues. V lost 4 bases, J lost 8 bases, and 17 bases lay in between. The CDR3 loop reads CASSSGGLMRGYTF. The CDR3 DNA reads TGTGCCAGCAGTTCGGGGGGTTTGATGCGCGGCTACACCTTC.

This sequence joins TRBV28 and TRBJ2-2; TRBD2 agrees at 9 bases. The CDR3 spans 15 residues. V shed 3 bases and J 5 bases; nucleotides not matched to a gene: 4. Germline lookup yields CDR1 MDHEN and CDR2 SYDVKM. The DNA for the CDR3 is TGTGCCAGCAGTTTCTCCGGACTAGCGACCGGGGAGCTGTTTTTT. Its protein product is CASSFSGLATGELFF.

The chain carries TRBV15 and TRBJ2-7, with D possibly matching TRBD1 (7 bases). The CDR3 has 15 residues. The germline gives CDR1 LNHNV, CDR2 YYDKDF (reference sequence). V was pared by 4 bases and J by 7 bases, with 20 bases between. CDR3 region: CATSMVQGGPNEQYF. DNA of the CDR3: TGTGCCACCAGCATGGTTCAGGGGGGTCCTAATGAGCAGTACTTC.

V is TRBV27 and J is TRBJ1-1, with D possibly TRBD1 on 6 matching bases. The CDR3 contains 13 residues. Germline-derived CDR1 and CDR2 are MNHEY and SMNVEV (reference sequence). V was pared by 6 bases and J by 5 bases, with 13 bases between. CDR3: CASSQNRETEAFF. The CDR3 nucleotides read TGTGCCAGCAGCCAAAACAGGGAAACTGAAGCTTTCTTT.

The CDR3 nucleotides read TGTGCCAGCAGTCCCAGGGGGCGTGTCCTGAACTATGGCTACACCTTC. Translated: CASSPRGRVLNYGYTF. The V call is TRBV28, the J call TRBJ1-2, with 8 bases identical to TRBD1. Germline V gene data show CDR1 as MDHEN and CDR2 as SYDVKM. With 5 bases clipped from V and 2 bases from J, the junction kept 10 bases outside the gene matches. The CDR3 runs to 16 residues.

This chain uses TRBV7-2 with TRBJ2-5; TRBD2 aligns across 7 bases. This CDR3 has 14 amino acids. Germline lookup yields CDR1 SGHTA and CDR2 FQGNSA. V lost 1 base to trimming and J lost 7 bases; unmatched junction nucleotides: 6. This CDR3 is CASSLDRGRGTQYF. CDR3 bases: TGTGCCAGCAGCTTAGATCGGGGGAGGGGGACCCAGTACTTC.

This clone was detected only once. V usage is TRBV20-1 and J usage is TRBJ2-3, with TRBD2 matching 9 bases. Germline CDR1 is DFQATT and CDR2 is SNEGSKA (reference sequence). J lost 5 bases, V lost 3 bases, and 9 bases had no gene match. The CDR3 spans 15 residues. The CDR3, as DNA: TGCAGTGCTAGTAGGCCTAGCGGGGACATAGATACGCAGTATTTT. This translates into CSASRPSGDIDTQYF.

The J gene is TRBJ1-2, the V gene TRBV7-9, with 8 bases identical to TRBD1. The J segment lost 0 bases and the V segment lost 11 bases, leaving 8 bases of the junction unmatched. This CDR3 spans 14 amino acids. CDR1 SEHNR and CDR2 FQNEAQ come from the germline V gene (reference sequence). The CDR3 is CASGDRQTNYGYTF. The CDR3 DNA follows: TGTGCCTCGGGGGACAGGCAAACTAACTATGGCTACACCTTC. Using reference TRBV7-9 and TRBJ1-2 for the parts outside the CDR3, the full variable domain is DTGVSQNPRHKITKRGQNVTFRCDPISEHNRLYWYRQTLGQGPEFLTYFQNEAQLEKSRLLSDRFSAERPKGSFSTLEIQRTEQGDSAMYLCASGDRQTNYGYTFGSGTRLTVV.

The V call is TRBV7-2, the J call TRBJ2-4; 7 positions match TRBD1. The CDR3 is made up of 14 amino acids. Germline V gene data show CDR1 as SGHTA and CDR2 as FQGNSA. The V and J ends lost 4 bases and 6 bases, in that order; junction bases with no gene match: 6. Here the CDR3 reads CASSSPGQLNIQYF. The CDR3 nucleotides are TGTGCCAGCAGCTCCCCGGGACAGCTAAACATTCAGTACTTC.

This chain links TRBV2 with TRBJ2-6, with 9 nucleotides matching TRBD1. The V segment lost 3 bases and the J segment 0 bases; nucleotides outside the gene matches: 6. The CDR3 extends over 18 amino acids. The germline V gene has CDR1 SNHLY and CDR2 FYNNEI. CDR3 region: CASSEDRGGSSGANVLTF. CDR3 in DNA: TGTGCCAGCAGTGAGGACAGGGGAGGAAGCTCTGGGGCCAACGTCCTGACTTTC.

This chain connects TRBV19 to TRBJ2-1; 11 bases map to TRBD2. The V segment lost 6 bases and the J segment 4 bases; nucleotides outside the gene matches: 2. The germline V gene encodes CDR1 LNHDA and CDR2 SQIVND (reference sequence). The CDR3 has 14 residues. The CDR3 here is CASRGLADYNEQFF. The CDR3 DNA reads TGTGCCAGTAGGGGACTAGCGGATTACAATGAGCAGTTCTTC.

This chain uses TRBV3-1 (or the pseudogene TRBV3-2) with TRBJ1-4; TRBD1 is a possible D gene (6 bases). V lost 1 base, J lost 1 base, and 7 bases lay in between. The CDR3 extends over 15 amino acids. CDR1 LGHDT and CDR2 YNNKEL come from the germline V gene (reference sequence). This CDR3 is CASSQADRTNEKLFF. As DNA, the CDR3 is TGTGCCAGCAGCCAAGCGGACAGAACTAATGAAAAACTGTTTTTT.

The genes are TRBV3-1 (or the pseudogene TRBV3-2) and TRBJ2-1, with D possibly TRBD1 on 6 matching bases. V gave up 4 bases and J gave up 12 bases, with 19 bases separating them. Germline assignment: CDR1 LGHDT and CDR2 YNNKEL (reference sequence). There are 14 residues in the CDR3. The CDR3 nucleotides read TGTGCCAGCAGCCGAACCAGGGTACAGGGATCGCAGTTCTTC. Translation: CASSRTRVQGSQFF.

This clone was seen once. This sequence joins TRBV3-1 (or the pseudogene TRBV3-2) and TRBJ1-6, with 7 nucleotides matching TRBD1. Germline CDR1 and CDR2: LGHDT and YNNKEL (reference sequence). This CDR3 region has 13 residues. Losses at the gene ends were 8 bases for V and 11 bases for J; bases not matched to a gene: 9. CDR3: CASRGQTIAPLHF. The CDR3 nucleotides are TGTGCCAGCCGGGGACAGACGATTGCACCCCTCCACTTT.

The chain has TRBV28 and TRBJ1-2, with 7 bases identical to TRBD1. This CDR3 contains 14 residues. Germline V CDR1 and CDR2: MDHEN, SYDVKM. V trimming: 5 bases; J trimming: 8 bases; junction bases outside the gene matches: 11. For the CDR3, the DNA is TGTGCCAGCAGTGAAAGAAACAGGGGTTCAGGCTACACCTTC. Translated, it gives CASSERNRGSGYTF.

The chain joins TRBV4-1 to TRBJ2-5; TRBD2 matches at 9 bases. The V segment lost 5 bases and the J segment 5 bases; nucleotides outside the gene matches: 12. This CDR3 has 16 residues. The V gene's germline CDR1 is MGHRA and CDR2 YSYEKL. CDR3 sequence: CASSVNLAGRSETQYF. CDR3 DNA sequence: TGCGCCAGCAGCGTGAACCTAGCGGGGCGATCGGAGACCCAGTACTTC.

The chain uses TRBV6-6 and TRBJ2-1, with 7 nucleotides matching TRBD2. The trim removed 0 bases at V and 7 bases at J, leaving 6 bases unmatched. CDR1 is MNHNY, CDR2 SVGAGI, per germline (reference sequence). The CDR3 has 15 amino acids. CDR3 in DNA: TGTGCCAGCAGTTACTCGGGACTAATAAGTAATGAGCAGTTCTTC. Protein: CASSYSGLISNEQFF.

This clone has just one count. The rearrangement uses TRBV5-1 and TRBJ1-2, with D maybe TRBD1 (6 bases). The CDR3 spans 15 residues. Germline loops: CDR1 SGHRS, CDR2 YFSETQ. With 5 bases removed from V and 0 bases from J, the gap between germline ends came to 14 bases. This chain's CDR3 is CASRLSDSPNYGYTF. The CDR3 DNA sequence: TGCGCCAGCAGACTATCGGACAGTCCTAACTATGGCTACACCTTC.